This T cell receptor (beta chain) was captured by sequencing in a study of blood T cell repertoires in COVID-19. Study-wide context: Sites across the United States, Italy and Spain contributed samples from acute and convalescent COVID-19.

In the original analysis: Quantification of nucleated cells was approximated via reference gene primer amplification. Sequencing was performed with immunoSEQ multiplex PCR; in TCRdb, only in-frame clones are kept and a portion is missing. V and J calls and clone size are as listed in that table; D and trimming were resolved from the DNA. Among fewer than 200,000 clones, approximately 86% were seen once, and the ten largest hold 1.2%. This CDR3 comprises 12 residues. The germline V gene has CDR1 SGHAT and CDR2 FQDESV (reference sequence). V dropped 5 bases and J dropped 7; count of bases not matched to a gene: 5.

The chain has TRBV11-1 and TRBJ2-7; TRBD1 matches 7 bases. This TCR derives from a man between 60 and 75 years old who had recovered from COVID-19. Sequenced: peripheral blood. CDR3 region: CASSPGTVEQYF. CDR3 DNA sequence: TGTGCCAGCAGCCCCGGGACAGTGGAGCAGTACTTC.